The 25 T cell receptor beta chains given below trace back to one sample, sequenced in a study of early T cells in non-severe SARS-CoV-2 infection. TCRdb passed the 5' RACE reads through MiXCR, listing each CDR3 protein once. Of about 64,000 distinct CDR3 sequences in the sample, around 13% were seen once. The material sequenced was whole blood. The receptors originated from an adult who was a healthcare worker with PCR-confirmed SARS-CoV-2 infection or an uninfected control (not recorded which).

Many counts were recorded for this clonotype. The rearrangement links TRBV25-1 to TRBJ1-6; TRBD1 might be the D (5 bases). Trimming pared 8 bases from V and 8 bases from J, leaving 19 bases between. The V gene's germline CDR1 is MGHDK and CDR2 SYGVNS. The CDR3 is 15 residues long. In DNA, the CDR3 is TGTGCCAGCCTCAGGCGGGGCCCAGGCGATTCACCCCTCCACTTT. Translated, it gives CASLRRGPGDSPLHF.

The chain is built from TRBV7-9 and TRBJ2-1; TRBD2 agrees at 9 bases. Germline loops: CDR1 SEHNR, CDR2 FQNEAQ (reference sequence). The V and J ends lost 5 bases and 4 bases, in that order; junction bases with no gene match: 15. The CDR3 contains 18 residues. CDR3 bases: TGTGCCAGCAGCCCGGTGGTAGCGGGGGTCACCTTTTACAATGAGCAGTTCTTC. It translates to CASSPVVAGVTFYNEQFF.

V usage is TRBV7-2 and J usage is TRBJ2-5; TRBD2 is a possible D gene (7 bases). V was cut by 5 bases and J by 1 base, with 14 bases left in between. Looked up from germline, CDR1 is SGHTA and CDR2 is FQGNSA. The CDR3 totals 15 residues. CDR3 region: CASSQRGGSQETQYF. For the CDR3, the DNA is TGTGCCAGCAGCCAAAGGGGGGGCTCCCAAGAGACCCAGTACTTC. The full variable domain, in which reference TRBV7-2 and TRBJ2-5 provide the parts outside the CDR3, is GAGVSQSPSNKVTEKGKDVELRCDPISGHTALYWYRQSLGQGLEFLIYFQGNSAPDKSGLPSDRFSAERTGGSVSTLTIQRTQQEDSAVYLCASSQRGGSQETQYFGPGTRLLVL.

The chain combines TRBV12-3 or TRBV12-4 with TRBJ1-2, with a tentative D call TRBD1 (6 bases). CDR3 length: 13 residues. Trimming shortened V by 5 bases and J by 1 base, and 8 bases separated the two germline ends. This CDR3 is CASSQGSNYGYTF. Written as DNA, the CDR3 is TGTGCCAGCAGTCAGGGGAGTAACTATGGCTACACCTTC.

The V gene is TRBV7-2, the J gene TRBJ1-3, with D possibly matching TRBD1 (5 bases). Germline V gene data show CDR1 as SGHTA and CDR2 as FQGNSA. CDR3 length equals 16 residues. V dropped 5 bases and J dropped 2 bases, with 16 bases sitting between them. The CDR3 region has the DNA TGTGCCAGCAGCCCGGGAATGGTAGGGGCTGGAAACACCATATATTTT. This translates into CASSPGMVGAGNTIYF.

The sample holds many counts of this clonotype. The chain recombines TRBV9 with TRBJ2-7; D is ambiguous. V gave up 4 bases and J gave up 0 bases, with 11 bases separating them. Per germline, CDR1 SGDLS and CDR2 YYNGEE. CDR3 length: 14 residues. This CDR3 reads CASSPTTDSYEQYF. CDR3 DNA: TGTGCCAGCAGCCCTACGACGGACTCCTACGAGCAGTACTTC.

This clonotype occurred many times. The chain joins TRBV11-2 to TRBJ2-3; possibly TRBD1 for D (5 bases). The V end was cut by 2 bases, the J end by 2 bases, with 8 bases between. CDR1 SGHAT and CDR2 FQNNGV come from the germline V gene. This CDR3 is 14 amino acids long. This chain's CDR3 is CASSLSGFTDTQYF. For the CDR3, the DNA is TGTGCCAGCAGCTTATCAGGGTTCACAGATACGCAGTATTTT.

The CDR3 here is CSARDGGQGHETQYF. The CDR3 DNA reads as TGCAGTGCTAGAGATGGGGGACAGGGGCACGAGACCCAGTACTTC. The V gene is TRBV20-1, the J gene TRBJ2-5; 10 bases map to TRBD1. V shed 0 bases and J 5 bases; nucleotides not matched to a gene: 6. Germline-derived CDR1 and CDR2 are DFQATT and SNEGSKA (reference sequence). The CDR3 totals 15 residues.

This clonotype was recorded many times. V gene TRBV9 combines with J gene TRBJ2-3, with D unresolved. V was trimmed by 0 bases and J by 0 bases, leaving 2 bases between them. Germline V gives CDR1 SGDLS, CDR2 YYNGEE. This CDR3 contains 13 residues. The CDR3 loop is CASSVASTDTQYF. CDR3 in DNA: TGTGCCAGCAGCGTAGCTAGCACAGATACGCAGTATTTT.

The chain uses TRBV12-3 or TRBV12-4 and TRBJ1-1, with TRBD1 as a possible D gene (5 bases). CDR3 size: 14 residues. V shed 6 bases and J shed 1 base, with 12 bases lying between them. The CDR3 here is CASRLAGQNTEAFF. CDR3 coding DNA: TGTGCCAGCAGGCTCGCCGGACAGAACACTGAAGCTTTCTTT.

The rearrangement links TRBV9 to TRBJ2-7, with a tentative D call TRBD2 (7 bases). Trimming removed 0 bases from V and 4 bases from J, with 11 bases in between. The CDR3 is 14 amino acids. In germline, CDR1 is SGDLS, CDR2 YYNGEE. The CDR3 region is CASSVGAGTYEQYF. The CDR3 DNA follows: TGTGCCAGCAGCGTAGGAGCGGGGACATACGAGCAGTACTTC.

This clonotype was counted ten times or more. CDR3 in DNA: TGTGCCAGCAGCCAGGGACTAGGAACAGATACGCAGTATTTT. Protein product: CASSQGLGTDTQYF. The chain recombines TRBV7-2 with TRBJ2-3; 8 nucleotides line up with TRBD2. Losses at the gene ends were 5 bases for V and 3 bases for J; bases not matched to a gene: 4. CDR3 length equals 14 residues. Germline V gene sequence: CDR1 SGHTA, CDR2 FQGNSA.

This clonotype was seen many times. This chain links TRBV11-2 with TRBJ1-1; D is undetermined. V lost 0 bases and J 7 bases, leaving 12 bases between the germline ends. This CDR3 is 14 amino acids long. Germline assignment: CDR1 SGHAT and CDR2 FQNNGV. The CDR3 DNA sequence: TGTGCCAGCAGCTTAGATGTAGGCCGGGGTGAAGCTTTCTTT. As protein: CASSLDVGRGEAFF.

This clonotype showed up just a few times. The genes are TRBV7-2 and TRBJ2-5; D is possibly TRBD2 (6 bases). The length of the CDR3 is 14 residues. The V end was cut by 5 bases, the J end by 2 bases, with 12 bases between. Germline assignment: CDR1 SGHTA and CDR2 FQGNSA. Here the CDR3 DNA reads TGTGCCAGCAGCCCGTCTAGCGCTCAAGAGACCCAGTACTTC. Protein sequence: CASSPSSAQETQYF.

This sequence joins TRBV2 and TRBJ2-3; 8 bases line up with TRBD2. V lost 7 bases and J lost 2; bases outside the gene matches: 8. CDR3 length equals 15 residues. CDR1 and CDR2 from the germline V gene are SNHLY and FYNNEI. The CDR3 region is CASTRRGGTTDTQYF. The DNA for the CDR3 is TGTGCCAGCACCCGTCGCGGGGGGACCACAGATACGCAGTATTTT.

This clonotype was seen many times. The chain joins TRBV29-1 to TRBJ2-2; D is perhaps TRBD1 (5 bases). This CDR3 contains 12 residues. The V end was cut by 4 bases, the J end by 7 bases, with 10 bases between. Germline CDR1 SQVTM, CDR2 ANQGSEA. The CDR3 DNA reads TGCAGCGTTGGCAATCAGGGCGGGGAGCTGTTTTTT. This gives the protein CSVGNQGGELFF.

This clonotype has more than one count but fewer than ten. The chain uses TRBV18 and TRBJ1-4; 8 nucleotides line up with TRBD1. Germline CDR1 is KGHSH and CDR2 is LQKENI. The V and J ends lost 5 bases and 6 bases, in that order; junction bases with no gene match: 11. This CDR3 contains 16 residues. The CDR3 spells CASSFRLGTGDEKLFF. The CDR3 nucleotides read TGTGCCAGCTCATTCCGTCTCGGGACAGGAGATGAAAAACTGTTTTTT. The whole variable domain, remainder taken from reference TRBV18 and TRBJ1-4, is NAGVMQNPRHLVRRRGQEARLRCSPMKGHSHVYWYRQLPEEGLKFMVYLQKENIIDESGMPKERFSAEFPKEGPSILRIQQVVRGDSAAYFCASSFRLGTGDEKLFFGSGTQLSVL.

This clonotype was counted a few times. The chain employs TRBV6-2 or TRBV6-3 and TRBJ2-7; D is possibly TRBD1 (6 bases). In germline, CDR1 is MNHEY, CDR2 SVGEGT. The length of the CDR3 is 14 residues. Trimming pared 0 bases from V and 2 bases from J, leaving 8 bases between. The CDR3 loop is CASSYSNRAYEQYF. The CDR3 nucleotides are TGTGCCAGCAGTTACTCGAACAGGGCCTACGAGCAGTACTTC.

This clonotype was found many times. The chain has TRBV2 and TRBJ2-7; 7 positions match TRBD1. The CDR3 extends over 13 amino acids. The germline CDR1 and CDR2 sequences are SNHLY and FYNNEI. V shed 4 bases and J 3 bases; nucleotides not matched to a gene: 3. CDR3 sequence (DNA): TGTGCCAGCAGTGTTCAGGGGGACTACGAGCAGTACTTC. Translated: CASSVQGDYEQYF.

This clonotype was counted between two and nine times. The chain recombines TRBV4-2 with TRBJ2-7; perhaps TRBD1 as D (5 bases). The CDR3 sequence is 16 residues long. Germline CDR1 reads LGHNA; CDR2 reads YNFKEQ. Trimming pared 0 bases from V and 2 bases from J, leaving 14 bases between. The CDR3 is CASSQDGSGYTYEQYF. The CDR3 nucleotides are TGTGCCAGCAGCCAAGATGGTTCAGGGTACACCTACGAGCAGTACTTC.

V and J are TRBV20-1 and TRBJ2-3, with TRBD2 identical over 14 bases. CDR3 size: 16 residues. The trim removed 5 bases at V and 6 bases at J, leaving 10 bases unmatched. CDR1 is DFQATT and CDR2 is SNEGSKA in the germline V gene (reference sequence). CDR3 nucleotide sequence: TGCAGTGCTCCTCGGACTAGCGGGGGGTCCGGGGATACGCAGTATTTT. Its translation: CSAPRTSGGSGDTQYF.

This clonotype has ten or more counts. This sequence joins TRBV19 and TRBJ1-5, with D uncertain. The germline CDR1 and CDR2 sequences are LNHDA and SQIVND (reference sequence). This CDR3 region has 13 residues. V lost 3 bases to trimming and J lost 5 bases, with 8 bases between them. CDR3 DNA sequence: TGTGCCAGTAGTATCACAAGAGATCAGCCCCAGCATTTT. Protein sequence: CASSITRDQPQHF.

Ten or more counts support this clonotype. V usage is TRBV5-4 and J usage is TRBJ2-3; 9 bases agree with TRBD2. Germline CDR1 SGHNT, CDR2 YYREEE (reference sequence). The CDR3 is 16 residues long. V gave up 3 bases and J gave up 3 bases; unmatched junction bases: 8. The CDR3 sequence: CASSSGGGALTDTQYF. Here the CDR3 DNA reads TGTGCCAGCAGCTCGGGCGGGGGGGCCTTGACAGATACGCAGTATTTT.

V gene TRBV29-1 combines with J gene TRBJ2-7; a possible D gene is TRBD1 (6 bases). This CDR3 spans 14 amino acids. Trimming removed 7 bases at V and 3 bases at J, with 19 bases between. Germline V gives CDR1 SQVTM, CDR2 ANQGSEA. The CDR3 is CSASPFGQLYEQYF. The DNA for the CDR3 is TGCAGCGCATCCCCCTTTGGACAGCTCTACGAGCAGTACTTC.

This clonotype has ten or more counts. This chain uses TRBV7-6 with TRBJ2-1, with 7 bases lining up with TRBD2. The V segment lost 1 base and the J segment 1 base; nucleotides outside the gene matches: 1. The CDR3 contains 15 residues. Germline V gene data show CDR1 as SGHVS and CDR2 as FNYEAQ. CDR3 DNA: TGTGCCAGCAGCTTAGTGGGGGGGTCCTACAATGAGCAGTTCTTC. Translating it yields CASSLVGGSYNEQFF. Supplemented by reference TRBV7-6 and TRBJ2-1, the full variable domain reads GAGVSQSPRYKVTKRGQDVALRCDPISGHVSLYWYRQALGQGPEFLTYFNYEAQQDKSGLPNDRFSAERPEGSISTLTIQRTEQRDSAMYRCASSLVGGSYNEQFFGPGTRLTVL.